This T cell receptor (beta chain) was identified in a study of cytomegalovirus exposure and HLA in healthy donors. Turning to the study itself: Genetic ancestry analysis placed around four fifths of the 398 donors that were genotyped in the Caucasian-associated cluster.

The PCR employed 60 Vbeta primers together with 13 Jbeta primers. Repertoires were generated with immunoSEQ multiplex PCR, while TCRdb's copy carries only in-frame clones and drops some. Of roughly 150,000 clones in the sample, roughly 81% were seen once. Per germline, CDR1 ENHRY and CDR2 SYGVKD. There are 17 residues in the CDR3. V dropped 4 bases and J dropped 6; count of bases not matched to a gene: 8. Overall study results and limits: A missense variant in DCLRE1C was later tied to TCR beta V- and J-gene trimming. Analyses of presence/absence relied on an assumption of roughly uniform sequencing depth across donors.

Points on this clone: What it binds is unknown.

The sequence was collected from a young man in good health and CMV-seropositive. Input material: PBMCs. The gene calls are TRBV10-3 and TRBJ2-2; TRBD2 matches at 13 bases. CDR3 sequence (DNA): TGTGCCATCAGTGGGACTAGCGGGAGAAGGATTCCCGGGGAGCTGTTTTTT. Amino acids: CAISGTSGRRIPGELFF.